This TCR beta chain was recorded in a study of T cells in localized non-small cell lung cancer. The assay was immunoSEQ multiplex PCR, and TCRdb's table has in-frame clones only and misses some. The sample contains about 19,000 clones, around 90% of which appear only once. Germline CDR1 MDHEN, CDR2 SYDVKM. V was pared by 6 bases and J by 5 bases, with 8 bases of the junction left unmatched. The CDR3 consists of 16 residues. In the case of this clone: Its cognate antigen is unknown.

Study-wide results and caveats: Appearing in adjacent lung were a median 57 of the top 100 tumor clones. Because sequencing included only one region (of the tumor), heterogeneity remains possible. Uninvolved adjacent lung, not tumor, had the highest T cell clonality. Longer overall survival accompanied higher blood T cell density.

This receptor was taken from a male donor at least 60 years old with stage I squamous cell lung carcinoma. The chain recombines TRBV28 with TRBJ2-3; 13 nucleotides agree with TRBD2. The sequenced sample was peripheral blood, obtained before any cancer treatment. The DNA of the CDR3 is TGTGCCAGCAGGCTAACTAGCGGGAGGGCCGGAGATACGCAGTATTTT. It encodes CASRLTSGRAGDTQYF.